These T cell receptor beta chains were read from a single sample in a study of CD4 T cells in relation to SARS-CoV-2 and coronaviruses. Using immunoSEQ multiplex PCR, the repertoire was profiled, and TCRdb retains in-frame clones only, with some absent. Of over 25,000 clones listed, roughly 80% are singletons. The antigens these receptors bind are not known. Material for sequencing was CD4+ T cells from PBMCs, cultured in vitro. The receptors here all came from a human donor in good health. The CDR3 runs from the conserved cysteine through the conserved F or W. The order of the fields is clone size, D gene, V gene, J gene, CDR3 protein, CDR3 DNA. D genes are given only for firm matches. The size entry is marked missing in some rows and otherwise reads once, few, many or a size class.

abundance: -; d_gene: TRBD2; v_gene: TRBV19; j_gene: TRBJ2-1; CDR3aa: CASSKGLERLGDEQFF; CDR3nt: TGTGCCAGTAGTAAGGGACTAGAACGGCTGGGGGATGAGCAGTTCTTC
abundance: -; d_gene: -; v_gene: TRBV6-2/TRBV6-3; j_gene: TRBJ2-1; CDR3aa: CASSALGYNEQFF; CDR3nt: TGTGCCAGCAGTGCGCTAGGCTACAATGAGCAGTTCTTC
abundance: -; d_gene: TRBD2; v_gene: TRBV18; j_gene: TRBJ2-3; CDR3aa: CASSLGLAGTDTQYF; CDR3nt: TGTGCCAGCTCACTGGGACTAGCGGGAACAGATACGCAGTATTTT
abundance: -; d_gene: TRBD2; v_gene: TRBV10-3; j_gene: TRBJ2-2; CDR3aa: CAIRETSGGQNTGELFF; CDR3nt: TGTGCCATCAGGGAGACTAGCGGGGGGCAAAACACCGGGGAGCTGTTTTTT
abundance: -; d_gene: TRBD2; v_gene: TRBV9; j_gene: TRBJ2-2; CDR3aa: CASSVEVSGDTGELFF; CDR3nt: TGTGCCAGCAGCGTAGAGGTTAGCGGGGACACCGGGGAGCTGTTTTTT
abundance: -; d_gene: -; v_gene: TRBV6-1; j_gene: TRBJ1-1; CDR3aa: CASSLQPGTEAFF; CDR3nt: TGTGCCAGCAGTTTGCAGCCAGGGACTGAAGCTTTCTTT
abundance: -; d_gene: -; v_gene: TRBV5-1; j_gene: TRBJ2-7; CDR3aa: CASSKGVGGPIYEQYF; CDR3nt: TGCGCCAGCAGCAAGGGGGTGGGGGGCCCCATTTACGAGCAGTACTTC
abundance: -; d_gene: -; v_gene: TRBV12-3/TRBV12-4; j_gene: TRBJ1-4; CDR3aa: CASSFPPGEKLFF; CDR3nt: TGTGCCAGCAGTTTCCCCCCGGGCGAAAAACTGTTTTTT
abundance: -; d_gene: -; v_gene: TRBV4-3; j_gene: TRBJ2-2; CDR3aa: CASSQDRGRTGELFF; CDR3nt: TGCGCCAGCAGCCAAGATCGGGGGCGAACCGGGGAGCTGTTTTTT
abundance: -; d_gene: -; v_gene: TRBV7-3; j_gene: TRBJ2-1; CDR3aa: CASSLIVGSYNEQFF; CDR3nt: TGTGCCAGCAGCTTAATAGTCGGGAGTTACAATGAGCAGTTCTTC
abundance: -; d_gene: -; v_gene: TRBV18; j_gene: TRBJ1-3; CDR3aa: CASSLENTLGGNTIYF; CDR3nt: TGTGCCAGCTCACTTGAGAATACACTCGGGGGAAACACCATATATTTT
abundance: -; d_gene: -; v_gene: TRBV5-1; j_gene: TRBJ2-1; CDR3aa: CASSSEARSSYNEQFF; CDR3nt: TGCGCCAGCAGCAGCGAAGCGCGCAGCTCCTACAATGAGCAGTTCTTC
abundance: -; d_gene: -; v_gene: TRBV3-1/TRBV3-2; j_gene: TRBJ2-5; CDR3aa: CASSRQGVETQYF; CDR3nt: TGTGCCAGCAGCCGTCAGGGTGTTGAGACCCAGTACTTC
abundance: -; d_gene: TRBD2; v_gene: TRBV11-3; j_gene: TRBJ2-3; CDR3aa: CASSTGLAGTDTQYF; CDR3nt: TGTGCCAGCAGCACCGGACTAGCGGGCACAGATACGCAGTATTTT
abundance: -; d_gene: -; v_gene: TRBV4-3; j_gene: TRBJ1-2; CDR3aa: CASSQARELLVYTF; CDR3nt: TGCGCCAGCAGCCAAGCCAGGGAATTGTTGGTCTACACCTTC
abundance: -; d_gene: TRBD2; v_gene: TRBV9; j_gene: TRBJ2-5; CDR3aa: CASSTLAGGPQETQYF; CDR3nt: TGTGCCAGCAGCACACTAGCGGGAGGGCCCCAAGAGACCCAGTACTTC
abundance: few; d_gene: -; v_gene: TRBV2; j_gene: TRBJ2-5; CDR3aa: CASSPEETQYF; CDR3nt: TGTGCCAGCAGCCCGGAAGAGACCCAGTACTTC
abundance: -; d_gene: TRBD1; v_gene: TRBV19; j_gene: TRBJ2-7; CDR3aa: CASSGGFGGQGTYEQYF; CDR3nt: TGTGCCAGTAGTGGAGGTTTCGGAGGACAGGGGACCTACGAGCAGTACTTC
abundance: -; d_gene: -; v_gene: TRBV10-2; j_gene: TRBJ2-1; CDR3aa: CASNRGPYNEQFF; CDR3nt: TGCGCCAGCAACCGGGGGCCCTACAATGAGCAGTTCTTC
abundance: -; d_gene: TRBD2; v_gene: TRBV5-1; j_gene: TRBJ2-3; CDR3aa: CASSRAQASGRAVPDTQYF; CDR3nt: TGCGCCAGCAGCCGCGCCCAAGCTAGCGGGAGGGCCGTGCCGGATACGCAGTATTTT
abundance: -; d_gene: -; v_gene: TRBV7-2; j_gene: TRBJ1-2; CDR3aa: CASSIPGDTLNYGYTF; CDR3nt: TGTGCCAGCAGCATCCCGGGGGACACCCTAAACTATGGCTACACCTTC
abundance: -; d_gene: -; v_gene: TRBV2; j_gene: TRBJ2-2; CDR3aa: CASSVRNTGELFF; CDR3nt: TGTGCCAGCAGTGTAAGAAACACCGGGGAGCTGTTTTTT
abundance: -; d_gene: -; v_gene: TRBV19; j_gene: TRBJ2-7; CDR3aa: CASSSRLGESVQYF; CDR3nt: TGTGCCAGTAGTAGTCGCCTAGGAGAGAGTGTGCAGTACTTC
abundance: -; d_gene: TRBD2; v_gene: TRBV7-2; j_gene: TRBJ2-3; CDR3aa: CASSWGTSGRGDTQYF; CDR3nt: TGTGCCAGCAGCTGGGGGACTAGCGGGAGGGGTGATACGCAGTATTTT
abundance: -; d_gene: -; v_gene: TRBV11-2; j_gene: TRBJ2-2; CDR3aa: CASSLRMAGPDANTGELFF; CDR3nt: TGTGCCAGCAGCTTAAGGATGGCGGGACCGGATGCGAACACCGGGGAGCTGTTTTTT
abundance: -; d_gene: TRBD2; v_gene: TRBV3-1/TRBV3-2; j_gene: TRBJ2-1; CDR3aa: CASSQDGLAGVSYNEQFF; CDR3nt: TGTGCCAGCAGCCAAGACGGACTAGCGGGAGTCTCCTACAATGAGCAGTTCTTC
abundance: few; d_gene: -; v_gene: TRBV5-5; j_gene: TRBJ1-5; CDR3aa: CASSLVAGPGGPQHF; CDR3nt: TGTGCCAGCAGCTTGGTTGCGGGACCCGGGGGGCCCCAGCATTTT
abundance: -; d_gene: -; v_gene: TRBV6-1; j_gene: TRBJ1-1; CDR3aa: CASSELAGITEAFF; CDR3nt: TGTGCCAGCAGTGAACTGGCAGGGATAACTGAAGCTTTCTTT
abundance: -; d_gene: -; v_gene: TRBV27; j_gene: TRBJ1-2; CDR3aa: CARTEAPKNRFSNYGYTF; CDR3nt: TGTGCCAGGACCGAGGCCCCCAAGAACAGATTCTCTAACTATGGCTACACCTTC
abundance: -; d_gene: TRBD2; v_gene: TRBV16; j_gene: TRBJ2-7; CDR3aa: CASSQGGLAGYEQYF; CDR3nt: TGTGCCAGCAGCCAAGGAGGACTAGCGGGCTACGAGCAGTACTTC
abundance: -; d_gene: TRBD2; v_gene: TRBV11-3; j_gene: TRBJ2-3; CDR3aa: CASSRTLGPGGDTQYF; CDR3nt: TGTGCCAGCAGCCGGACCCTAGGCCCCGGGGGGGATACGCAGTATTTT
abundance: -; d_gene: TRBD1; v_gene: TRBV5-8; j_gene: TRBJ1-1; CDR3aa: CASSFWHGTGDTEAFF; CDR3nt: TGTGCCAGCAGCTTTTGGCATGGGACAGGGGACACTGAAGCTTTCTTT
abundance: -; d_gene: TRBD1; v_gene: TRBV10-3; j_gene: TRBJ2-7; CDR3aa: CATADREAYEQYF; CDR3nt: TGTGCCACCGCGGACAGGGAAGCCTACGAGCAGTACTTC
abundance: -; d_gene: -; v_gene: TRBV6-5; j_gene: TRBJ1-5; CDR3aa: CASSYSKGDQPQHF; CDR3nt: TGTGCCAGCAGTTACTCGAAAGGGGATCAGCCCCAGCATTTT
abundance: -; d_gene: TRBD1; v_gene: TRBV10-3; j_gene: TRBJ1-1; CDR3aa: CAIRGTGRNTEAFF; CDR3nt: TGTGCCATCAGGGGGACAGGAAGGAACACTGAAGCTTTCTTT
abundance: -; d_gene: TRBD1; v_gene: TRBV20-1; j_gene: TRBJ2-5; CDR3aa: CSASPGQGLQETQYF; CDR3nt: TGCAGTGCTAGTCCGGGACAGGGGCTCCAAGAGACCCAGTACTTC
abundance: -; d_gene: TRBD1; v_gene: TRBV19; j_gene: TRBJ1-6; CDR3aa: CASTSGTDNSPLHF; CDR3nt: TGTGCCAGTACCTCCGGGACAGATAATTCACCCCTCCACTTT
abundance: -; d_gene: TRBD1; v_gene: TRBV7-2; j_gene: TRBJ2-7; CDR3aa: CASSVVSPRDRGNEQYF; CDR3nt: TGTGCCAGCAGCGTTGTGTCCCCACGGGACAGGGGAAACGAGCAGTACTTC
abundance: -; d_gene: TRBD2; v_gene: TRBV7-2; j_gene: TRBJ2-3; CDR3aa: CASSLARGNTDTQYF; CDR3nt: TGTGCCAGCAGCTTAGCGCGGGGGAACACAGATACGCAGTATTTT
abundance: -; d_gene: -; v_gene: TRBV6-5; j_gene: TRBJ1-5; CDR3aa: CASTTGFLQPQHF; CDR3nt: TGTGCCAGCACTACCGGGTTCTTGCAGCCCCAGCATTTT
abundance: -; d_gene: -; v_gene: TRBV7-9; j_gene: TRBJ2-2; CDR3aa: CASSPFSPRVNTGELFF; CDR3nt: TGTGCCAGCAGCCCCTTCAGCCCACGTGTCAACACCGGGGAGCTGTTTTTT
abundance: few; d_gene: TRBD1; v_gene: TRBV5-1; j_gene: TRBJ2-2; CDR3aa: CASSLTGSNTGELFF; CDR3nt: TGCGCCTCCTCGTTGACAGGGTCGAACACCGGGGAGCTGTTTTTT
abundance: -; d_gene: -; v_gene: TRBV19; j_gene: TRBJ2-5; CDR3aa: CASRVGETQYF; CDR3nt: TGTGCCAGTAGGGTCGGAGAGACCCAGTACTTC
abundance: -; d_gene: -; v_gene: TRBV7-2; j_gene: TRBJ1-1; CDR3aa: CASSLVWQNTEAFF; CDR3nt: TGTGCCAGCAGCTTAGTTTGGCAAAACACTGAAGCTTTCTTT
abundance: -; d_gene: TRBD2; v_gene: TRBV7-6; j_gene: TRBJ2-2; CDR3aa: CASSRTSGTITGELFF; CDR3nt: TGTGCCAGCAGTCGGACTAGCGGGACGATAACCGGGGAGCTGTTTTTT
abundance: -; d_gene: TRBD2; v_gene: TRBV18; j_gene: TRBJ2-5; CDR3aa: CASSPPGGETQYF; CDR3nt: TGTGCCAGCTCACCCCCGGGGGGAGAGACCCAGTACTTC
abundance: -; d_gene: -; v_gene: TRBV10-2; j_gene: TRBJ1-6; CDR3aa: CASSDPGSPGNSPLHF; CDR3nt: TGCGCCAGCAGTGACCCGGGAAGCCCCGGGAATTCACCCCTCCACTTT
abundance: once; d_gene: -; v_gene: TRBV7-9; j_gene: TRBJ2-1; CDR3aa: CASSLADSRDEQFF; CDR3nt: TGTGCCAGCAGCTTAGCGGACTCACGGGATGAGCAGTTCTTC
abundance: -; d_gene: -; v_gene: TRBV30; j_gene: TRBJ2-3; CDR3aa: CASAPEGVGDTQYF; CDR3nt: TGTGCCTCAGCCCCGGAAGGGGTCGGAGATACGCAGTATTTT
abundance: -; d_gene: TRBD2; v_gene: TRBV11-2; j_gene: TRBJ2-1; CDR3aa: CASSASGMRYNEQFF; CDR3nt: TGTGCCAGCAGCGCGAGCGGGATGCGCTACAATGAGCAGTTCTTC
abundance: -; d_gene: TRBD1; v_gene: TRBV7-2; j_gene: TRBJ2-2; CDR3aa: CASSTGQGSNTGELFF; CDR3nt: TGTGCCAGCAGCACGGGACAGGGATCCAACACCGGGGAGCTGTTTTTT
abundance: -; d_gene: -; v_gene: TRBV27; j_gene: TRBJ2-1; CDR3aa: CASSLVNNNEQFF; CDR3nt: TGTGCCAGCAGTTTAGTCAATAACAATGAGCAGTTCTTC
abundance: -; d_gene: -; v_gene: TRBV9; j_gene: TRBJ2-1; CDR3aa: CASSVGGAYNEQFF; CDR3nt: TGTGCCAGCAGCGTAGGCGGGGCCTACAATGAGCAGTTCTTC
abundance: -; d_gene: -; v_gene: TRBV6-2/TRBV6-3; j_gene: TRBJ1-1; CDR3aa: CASSYLGGNTEAFF; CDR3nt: TGTGCCAGCAGTTACTTGGGGGGGAACACTGAAGCTTTCTTT
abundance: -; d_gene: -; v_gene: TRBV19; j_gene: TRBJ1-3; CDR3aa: CASSIRQSINSGNTIYF; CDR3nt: TGTGCCAGTAGTATCCGGCAGAGTATTAACTCTGGAAACACCATATATTTT
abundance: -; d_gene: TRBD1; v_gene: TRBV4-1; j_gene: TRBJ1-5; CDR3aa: CASSQSSTRGLNQPQHF; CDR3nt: TGCGCCAGCAGCCAAAGTAGTACCAGGGGGCTGAATCAGCCCCAGCATTTT
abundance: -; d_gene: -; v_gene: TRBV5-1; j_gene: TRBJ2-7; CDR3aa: CASSFGGRSTYEQYF; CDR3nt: TGCGCCAGCAGCTTCGGGGGTAGGTCAACCTACGAGCAGTACTTC